The next 32 T cell receptor beta chains were all read from a single sample in a study of OX40 agonist ivuxolimab in advanced cancers. Clones were read by immunoSEQ multiplex PCR, and TCRdb kept only the in-frame ones, dropping some. The sample lists tens of thousands of clones; around nine tenths were seen once. This material consisted of CD4+ or CD8+ T cells sorted from blood, taken in a trial of the OX40 agonist ivuxolimab. The origin of the receptors is an adult with an advanced solid tumor such as melanoma, head and neck, liver or kidney cancer.

The chain uses TRBV4-1 and TRBJ1-1; TRBD1 aligns across 8 bases. This CDR3 contains 18 residues. CDR1 is MGHRA and CDR2 is YSYEKL in the germline V gene. V shed 6 bases and J 0 bases; nucleotides not matched to a gene: 15. Here the CDR3 reads CASRQRQGSVVVNTEAFF. The CDR3 bases are TGCGCCAGCAGACAACGACAGGGGAGTGTGGTTGTGAACACTGAAGCTTTCTTT.

The genes are TRBV4-2 and TRBJ2-3; 7 bases match TRBD2. Germline trimming cut 11 bases from V and 2 bases from J; bases unmatched to any gene: 16. The germline V gene encodes CDR1 LGHNA and CDR2 YNFKEQ. The CDR3 is made up of 16 amino acids. CDR3 coding DNA: TGTGCCTCCTCCCAGGGTCAGCGGGGACCCACAGATACGCAGTATTTT. It specifies CASSQGQRGPTDTQYF.

This clone showed up just once. As DNA, the CDR3 is TGTGCCAGCAGTTTAATAACAATAGGAGGAAACACCATATATTTT. This encodes CASSLITIGGNTIYF. This rearrangement joins TRBV28 to TRBJ1-3; D call uncertain. CDR3 size: 15 residues. The V gene lost 2 bases and the J gene lost 4 bases, with 12 bases spanning the gap. Germline CDR1 is MDHEN and CDR2 is SYDVKM.

About this clone: In the same sample, other DNA sequences code for this CDR3. The V gene is TRBV28, the J gene TRBJ2-5; D gene ambiguous. The V end lost 6 bases, the J end lost 1 base, and 3 bases lay between the germline ends. CDR1 is MDHEN, CDR2 SYDVKM, per germline. The CDR3 runs to 11 residues. CDR3 sequence reads: CASSLQETQYF. The CDR3 nucleotides read TGTGCCAGCAGCCTCCAAGAGACCCAGTACTTC.

Only a few counts were recorded for this clone. The J gene is TRBJ1-6, the V gene TRBV6-5; D unclear. The CDR3 contains 16 residues. The germline V gene encodes CDR1 MNHEY and CDR2 SVGAGI. Trimming stripped 4 bases from V and 5 bases from J, with 15 bases between. The DNA for the CDR3 is TGTGCCAGCAGTTCCAAGACGGCGTGGGATAATTCACCCCTCCACTTT. Its protein product is CASSSKTAWDNSPLHF.

This rearrangement joins TRBV18 to TRBJ2-2; TRBD1 matches at 9 bases. The J segment lost 5 bases and the V segment lost 0 bases, leaving 4 bases of the junction unmatched. CDR1 KGHSH and CDR2 LQKENI come from the germline V gene. This CDR3 contains 16 residues. The CDR3 DNA follows: TGTGCCAGCTCACCACCCGGACAGGGGAAAACCGGGGAGCTGTTTTTT. Translation: CASSPPGQGKTGELFF.

J is TRBJ2-1 and V is TRBV2; a possible D gene is TRBD2 (7 bases). Deletions cut 7 bases from V and 13 bases from J, with 20 bases between. Germline CDR1 reads SNHLY; CDR2 reads FYNNEI. The CDR3 loop spans 13 amino acids. The CDR3 region is CASMKDSGALQFF. The CDR3 DNA reads as TGTGCCAGCATGAAGGACAGCGGGGCTCTCCAGTTCTTC.

The chain employs TRBV6-5 and TRBJ2-1; D gene unclear. The germline V gene encodes CDR1 MNHEY and CDR2 SVGAGI. The CDR3 is made up of 16 amino acids. V was clipped by 0 bases and J by 1 base, with 10 bases between them. CDR3 region: CASSYSTGWSYNEQFF. CDR3 bases: TGTGCCAGCAGTTACTCAACGGGCTGGTCCTACAATGAGCAGTTCTTC.

This chain uses TRBV2 with TRBJ2-2; 10 positions match TRBD2. V trimming: 0 bases; J trimming: 9 bases; junction bases outside the gene matches: 10. The germline V gene encodes CDR1 SNHLY and CDR2 FYNNEI. The CDR3 runs to 17 residues. CDR3 protein: CASSEARPAGGPRELFF. The DNA of the CDR3 is TGTGCCAGCAGTGAAGCCCGGCCAGCGGGGGGGCCTAGGGAGCTGTTTTTT.

This rearrangement joins TRBV12-5 to TRBJ2-1; TRBD2 might be the D (6 bases). From germline, CDR1 is LGHNT and CDR2 FRNRAP. Deletions cut 0 bases from V and 4 bases from J, with 10 bases between. The CDR3 is 15 amino acids. The CDR3 coding sequence is TGTGCTAGTGGTTTGGTAATCGGGGGTTACAATGAGCAGTTCTTC. Encoded protein: CASGLVIGGYNEQFF.

The chain combines TRBV5-1 with TRBJ2-3; 8 positions match TRBD2. From germline, CDR1 is SGHRS and CDR2 YFSETQ. V lost 0 bases and J lost 4; bases outside the gene matches: 7. The length of the CDR3 is 16 residues. CDR3 DNA: TGCGCCAGCAGCTTGGGGGTAGCGGGGACATCAGATACGCAGTATTTT. Translating it yields CASSLGVAGTSDTQYF.

This clone was seen a single time. CDR3 nucleotide sequence: TGTGCCAGCAGCCAAACCGACAGGGCGGGCGGCTACACCTTC. Its protein is CASSQTDRAGGYTF. The gene calls are TRBV4-2 and TRBJ1-2; 7 bases are shared with TRBD1. The CDR3 sequence is 14 residues long. Germline V gene data show CDR1 as LGHNA and CDR2 as YNFKEQ. Germline trimming cut 2 bases from V and 8 bases from J; bases unmatched to any gene: 8.

This clone has just one count. The chain combines TRBV10-3 with TRBJ2-7; 12 nucleotides match TRBD2. CDR3 size: 15 residues. Per germline, CDR1 ENHRY and CDR2 SYGVKD. V lost 4 bases and J lost 2; bases outside the gene matches: 3. The chain's CDR3 is CAISGTSGITYEQYF. The CDR3, as DNA: TGTGCCATCAGTGGGACTAGCGGGATAACCTACGAGCAGTACTTC.

The rearrangement uses TRBV6-1 and TRBJ2-5; maybe TRBD2 (5 bases). This CDR3 spans 11 amino acids. V gave up 6 bases and J gave up 7 bases, with 9 bases separating them. Germline loops: CDR1 MNHNS, CDR2 SASEGT. CDR3 sequence (DNA): TGTGCCAGCAGCGTCCGGGGGACCCAGTACTTC. This gives the protein CASSVRGTQYF.

V is TRBV27 and J is TRBJ1-6; TRBD1 aligns across 8 bases. V dropped 5 bases and J dropped 5; count of bases not matched to a gene: 5. Germline values: CDR1 MNHEY, CDR2 SMNVEV (reference sequence). This CDR3 is 15 amino acids long. The CDR3 protein is CASSPRGLHNSPLHF. The CDR3 DNA reads TGTGCCAGCAGTCCCAGGGGGCTTCATAATTCACCCCTCCACTTT.

The chain joins TRBV7-9 to TRBJ2-5, with D hard to call. Germline V gene sequence: CDR1 SEHNR, CDR2 FQNEAQ (reference sequence). Trimming cost V 0 bases and J 4 bases, with 9 bases left between them. This CDR3 is built from 14 residues. CDR3 residues: CASSLASELETQYF. CDR3 nucleotides: TGTGCCAGCAGCTTAGCTTCCGAACTAGAGACCCAGTACTTC.

The chain has TRBV4-3 and TRBJ2-7; a possible D gene is TRBD2 (6 bases). V was clipped by 1 base and J by 0 bases, with 10 bases between them. Germline lookup yields CDR1 LGHNA and CDR2 YSLEER. This CDR3 has 15 amino acids. As DNA, the CDR3 is TGCGCCAGCAGCCAAGGTGCGGGGAGCTCCTACGAGCAGTACTTC. Protein: CASSQGAGSSYEQYF.

This chain uses TRBV5-8 with TRBJ2-3; the D gene is possibly TRBD1 (5 bases). Trimming left V 4 bases short and J 0 bases short, with 9 bases between. The germline V gene encodes CDR1 SGHTS and CDR2 YDEGEE. This CDR3 has 14 residues. The CDR3 sequence is CASSPGQSTDTQYF. CDR3 nucleotide sequence: TGTGCCAGCAGCCCAGGGCAGAGCACAGATACGCAGTATTTT.

The genes are TRBV28 and TRBJ1-2; no reliable D call. V was cut by 3 bases and J by 7 bases, with 6 bases left in between. The CDR3 sequence is 11 residues long. The germline gives CDR1 MDHEN, CDR2 SYDVKM. The DNA of the CDR3 is TGTGCCAGCAGTTTTAGGGCTGGCTACACCTTC. It translates to CASSFRAGYTF.

This clone was recorded only once. CDR3 in amino acids: CASSLGLGSSGANVLTF. The CDR3 bases are TGCGCCAGCAGCTTGGGATTAGGGAGCTCTGGGGCCAACGTCCTGACTTTC. V usage is TRBV5-1 and J usage is TRBJ2-6; perhaps TRBD2 as D (5 bases). Trimming left V 0 bases short and J 0 bases short, with 10 bases between. CDR1 is SGHRS and CDR2 is YFSETQ in the germline V gene. CDR3 length: 17 residues.

The J gene is TRBJ2-1, the V gene TRBV15, with 10 positions matching TRBD1. Germline CDR1 and CDR2: LNHNV and YYDKDF (reference sequence). V lost 3 bases and J lost 8; bases outside the gene matches: 4. The CDR3 has 14 residues. CDR3 sequence: CATSRGQGTHEQFF. The CDR3 DNA follows: TGTGCCACCAGCAGGGGACAGGGGACCCATGAGCAGTTCTTC.

The chain employs TRBV2 and TRBJ2-2; D unresolved. This CDR3 is 13 amino acids long. Trimming stripped 4 bases from V and 8 bases from J, with 11 bases between. Germline loops: CDR1 SNHLY, CDR2 FYNNEI. CDR3 DNA: TGTGCCAGCAGTGCGGGCACCCTGGGGGAGCTGTTTTTT. Encoded protein: CASSAGTLGELFF.

This clone was found once. This rearrangement joins TRBV10-2 to TRBJ2-7, with 10 bases matching TRBD2. This CDR3 has 14 amino acids. V shed 5 bases, J shed 1 base, and the junction held 2 bases outside the gene matches. Germline lookup yields CDR1 WSHSY and CDR2 SAAADI. The CDR3 loop reads CASSLLAGSYEQYF. As DNA, the CDR3 is TGCGCCAGCAGTTTACTAGCGGGGTCCTACGAGCAGTACTTC.

The chain links TRBV19 to TRBJ2-7; D may correspond to TRBD1 or TRBD2 (5 bases each). Trimming took 6 bases from V and 5 from J, leaving 11 bases between them. Germline V gene lookup returns CDR1 LNHDA and CDR2 SQIVND (reference sequence). There are 12 residues in the CDR3. The CDR3 sequence is CASRGVGDEQYF. The CDR3 bases are TGTGCCAGTAGGGGGGTTGGGGACGAGCAGTACTTC.

The rearrangement uses TRBV19 and TRBJ2-3; 7 bases align to TRBD1. The germline CDR1 and CDR2 sequences are LNHDA and SQIVND (reference sequence). The CDR3 sequence is 15 residues long. V shed 3 bases, J shed 3 bases, and the junction held 6 bases outside the gene matches. For the CDR3, the DNA is TGTGCCAGTAGTATCGACAGGGTGAGGACAGATACGCAGTATTTT. Its protein is CASSIDRVRTDTQYF.

On this clone: The junction and the germline gene differ at one end; a read error may be behind it. The rearrangement uses TRBV6-1 and TRBJ2-5, with D possibly TRBD1 on 6 matching bases. The CDR3 spans 15 residues. Germline loops: CDR1 MNHNS, CDR2 SASEGT. This CDR3 reads CASPREIGGGEAQYF. DNA for the CDR3: TGTGCCAGCCCTCGAGAAATAGGGGGTGGAGAGGCCCAGTACTTC.

The rearrangement joins TRBV18 to TRBJ1-3; D unresolved. The germline V and J ends were trimmed by 2 bases and 4 bases, with 9 bases remaining between them. The CDR3 has 14 amino acids. Germline-derived CDR1 and CDR2 are KGHSH and LQKENI. CDR3 protein: CASSPTPWGNTIYF. The CDR3 DNA is TGTGCCAGCTCACCAACCCCCTGGGGAAACACCATATATTTT.

The chain has TRBV10-3 and TRBJ2-7, with 13 bases lining up with TRBD2. V was pared by 5 bases and J by 6 bases, with 13 bases of the junction left unmatched. Germline-derived CDR1 and CDR2 are ENHRY and SYGVKD. CDR3 length equals 17 residues. The CDR3 DNA sequence: TGTGCCATCAGTCTACTAGCGGGAGGGATATTGACAGGCGAGCAGTACTTC. This encodes CAISLLAGGILTGEQYF.

The chain couples TRBV7-8 to TRBJ2-7; 8 nucleotides agree with TRBD1. Germline V gives CDR1 SGHVS, CDR2 FQNEAQ. J was trimmed by 4 bases and V by 4 bases; bases with no gene match: 6. This CDR3 has 14 residues. The CDR3 spells CASSSTTGEYEQYF. The CDR3 DNA is TGTGCCAGCAGCTCGACGACAGGGGAGTACGAGCAGTACTTC.

The chain links TRBV27 to TRBJ2-5, with 8 bases aligning to TRBD1. The CDR3 covers 17 residues. Germline V gene data show CDR1 as MNHEY and CDR2 as SMNVEV (reference sequence). The V and J ends lost 6 bases and 7 bases, in that order; junction bases with no gene match: 19. The CDR3: CASSSLGSGGWSVTQYF. The CDR3 coding sequence is TGTGCCAGCAGCTCTTTAGGTTCAGGGGGCTGGTCAGTGACCCAGTACTTC.

The chain is built from TRBV30 and TRBJ2-5; TRBD2 is a possible D gene (6 bases). Germline lookup yields CDR1 GTSNPN and CDR2 SVGIG (reference sequence). With 0 bases removed from V and 7 bases from J, the gap between germline ends came to 15 bases. The CDR3 consists of 14 residues. Written as DNA, the CDR3 is TGTGCCTGGAGTGTATGGAGCGGGTCCGGGACCCAGTACTTC. The encoded protein is CAWSVWSGSGTQYF.

The gene calls are TRBV30 and TRBJ1-2, with D unclear. The V end was cut by 1 base, the J end by 6 bases, with 12 bases between. Germline CDR1 is GTSNPN and CDR2 is SVGIG (reference sequence). The CDR3 extends over 13 amino acids. CDR3 loop: CAWSDLRADGYTF. For the CDR3, the DNA is TGTGCCTGGAGTGACCTCCGGGCAGATGGCTACACCTTC.